These T cell receptor beta chains were read from a single sample in a study of blood T cell repertoires in COVID-19. Profiling relied on immunoSEQ multiplex PCR, and the TCRdb table lists in-frame clones only, not all of them. Among approximately 350,000 clones, roughly 90% were seen once, and the ten largest hold approximately 3%. Specimen: peripheral blood. The receptor source for this set is a woman in her thirties with COVID-19, enrolled during active disease. Each CDR3 is given with its conserved first and last residue.

v_call,cdr3_aa
TRBV24-1,CATSEGGSSPWETQYF
TRBV6-5,CASRKNRDRNQPQHF
TRBV27,CASSLAVSKIGSYNEQFF
TRBV4-3,CASSSIPDRGLETQYF
TRBV18,CASSRYVTVSKDGELFF
TRBV7-2,CASSLLAPVTGSGNTIYF
TRBV19,CASSMRGAWPQHF
TRBV23-1,CASSQSVGQGQETQYF
TRBV3-1/TRBV3-2,CASSQSANTGELFF
TRBV9,CASSVAAGVYYGYTF
TRBV25-1,CASSDDRDNSPLHF
TRBV10-1,CASSDFGTGARNTEAFF
TRBV7-2,CASCPAGTGLANYGYTF
TRBV7-6,CASRLGPRQVSLYEQYF
TRBV7-9,CASSPSPGGQSDTQYF
TRBV28,CASRVGRAKPSDTQYF
TRBV5-1,CASSLAGGRLSNEKLFF
TRBV7-8,CASSIRTSGREYF
TRBV7-2,CASSLGQGYSYEQYF
TRBV3-1/TRBV3-2,CASSPRSYRVTQYF
TRBV10-3,CAIRGTGRSEAFF
TRBV24-1,CATSDSYGTDNEQFF
TRBV19,CASSYGLALADTQYF
TRBV19,CASRVRTEYGYTF
TRBV7-9,CASSPRGGRPNTEAFF
TRBV4-1,CASSQETGLIYSNQPQHF
TRBV7-9,CASSREQGRETQYF
TRBV7-9,CASSLVRQGTGELFF
TRBV27,CASSLRSGGASNEQFF
TRBV5-4,CASSPSSSGGWAQYF
TRBV9,CASSATATNEKLFF
TRBV6-2/TRBV6-3,CASSYGGGGQPQHF
TRBV6-1,CAVLEGQAYNEQFF
TRBV4-3,CASSFDREYTDTQYF
TRBV7-2,CASSLGFRGGSLQETQYF
TRBV5-6,CASSLGTSGVPYTNNEQFF
TRBV27,CASSPGEREKVGLAKNIQYF
TRBV10-2,CASSDSPVQFF
TRBV6-2/TRBV6-3,CASSYSCRGVREKLFF
TRBV7-2,CASSWDRGNTEAFF
TRBV4-3,CASSQQTGLGEKLFF
TRBV4-3,CASSRTSGLSTDTQYF
TRBV11-3,CASSLVTGTTANNYGYTF
TRBV7-2,CASSLVGPPGENTEAFF
TRBV27,CASSSSGTAAYGYTF
TRBV6-6,CASSPADRRDQPQHF
TRBV19,CASSNRDRVVNEQFF
TRBV2,CASSELGGAGTEAFF
TRBV5-4,CASSHGQGSSGNTIYF
TRBV4-3,CASSPTRTGAYEQYF
TRBV5-1,CASSQREQSSYNSPLHF
TRBV11-2,CASSPRTSKTDTQYF
TRBV4-2,CASSQKAGTDYGYTF
TRBV6-4,CASSVEGNTGELFF